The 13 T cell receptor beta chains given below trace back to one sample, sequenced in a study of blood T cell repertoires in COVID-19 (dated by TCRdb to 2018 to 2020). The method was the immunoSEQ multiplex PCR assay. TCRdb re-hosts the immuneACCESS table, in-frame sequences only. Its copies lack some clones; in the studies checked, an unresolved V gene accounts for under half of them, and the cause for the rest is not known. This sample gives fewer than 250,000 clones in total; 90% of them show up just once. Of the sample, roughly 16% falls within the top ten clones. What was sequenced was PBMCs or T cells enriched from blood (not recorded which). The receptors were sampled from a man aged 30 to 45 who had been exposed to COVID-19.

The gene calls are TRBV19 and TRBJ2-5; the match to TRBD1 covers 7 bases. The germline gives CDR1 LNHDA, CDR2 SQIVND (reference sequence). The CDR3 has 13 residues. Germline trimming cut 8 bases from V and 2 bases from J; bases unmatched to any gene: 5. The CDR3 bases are TGTGCCAGTTCGACAGGGCGGCAAGAGACCCAGTACTTC. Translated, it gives CASSTGRQETQYF.

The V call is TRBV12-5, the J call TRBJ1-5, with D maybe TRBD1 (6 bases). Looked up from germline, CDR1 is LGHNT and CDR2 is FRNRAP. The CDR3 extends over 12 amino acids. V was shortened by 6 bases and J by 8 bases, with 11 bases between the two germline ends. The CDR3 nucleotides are TGTGCTAGTGGGCAGGGGTCTAAGCCCCAGCATTTT. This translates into CASGQGSKPQHF.

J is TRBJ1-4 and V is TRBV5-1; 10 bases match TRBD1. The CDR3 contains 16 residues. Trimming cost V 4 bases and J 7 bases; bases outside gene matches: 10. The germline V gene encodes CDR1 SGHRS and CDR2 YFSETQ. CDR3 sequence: CASSPGTGVGGEKLFF. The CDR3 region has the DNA TGCGCCAGCAGCCCCGGGACAGGGGTAGGAGGTGAAAAACTGTTTTTT.

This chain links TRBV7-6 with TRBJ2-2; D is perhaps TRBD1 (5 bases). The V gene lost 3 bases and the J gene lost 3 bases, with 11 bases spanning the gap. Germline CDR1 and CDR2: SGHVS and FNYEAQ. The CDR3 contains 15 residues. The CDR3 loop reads CASSFTTDYTGELFF. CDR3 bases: TGTGCCAGCAGCTTTACGACAGACTACACCGGGGAGCTGTTTTTT.

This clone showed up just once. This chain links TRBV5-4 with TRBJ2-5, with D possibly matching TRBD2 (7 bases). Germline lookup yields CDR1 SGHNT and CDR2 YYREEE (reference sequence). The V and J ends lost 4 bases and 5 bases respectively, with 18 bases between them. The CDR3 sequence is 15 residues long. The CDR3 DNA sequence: TGTGCCAGCAGCACAGAAGGGGGGGCCGGGGAGACCCAGTACTTC. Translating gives CASSTEGGAGETQYF.

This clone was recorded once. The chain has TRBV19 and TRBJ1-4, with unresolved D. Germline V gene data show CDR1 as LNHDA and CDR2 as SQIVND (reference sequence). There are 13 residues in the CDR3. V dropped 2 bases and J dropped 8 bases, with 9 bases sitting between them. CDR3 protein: CASSIRLEEKLFF. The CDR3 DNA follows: TGTGCCAGTAGTATAAGACTTGAGGAAAAACTGTTTTTT. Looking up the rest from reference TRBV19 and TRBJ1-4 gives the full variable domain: DGGITQSPKYLFRKEGQNVTLSCEQNLNHDAMYWYRQDPGQGLRLIYYSQIVNDFQKGDIAEGYSVSREKKESFPLTVTSAQKNPTAFYLCASSIRLEEKLFFGSGTQLSVL.

The CDR3 nucleotides read TGTGCCAGCAGCCGTAGCACAGATACGCAGTATTTT. This sequence encodes CASSRSTDTQYF. This chain joins TRBV6-5 and TRBJ2-3; D is uncertain. The CDR3 is 12 residues long. The germline V gene has CDR1 MNHEY and CDR2 SVGAGI. V lost 6 bases and J lost 0, with 4 bases in between.

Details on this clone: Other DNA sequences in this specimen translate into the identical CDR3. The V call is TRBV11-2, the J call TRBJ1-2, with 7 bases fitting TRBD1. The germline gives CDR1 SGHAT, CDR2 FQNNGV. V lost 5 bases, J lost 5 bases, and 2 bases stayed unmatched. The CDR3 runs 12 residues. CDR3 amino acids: CASSLQGYGYTF. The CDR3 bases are TGTGCCAGCAGCCTACAGGGGTATGGCTACACCTTC. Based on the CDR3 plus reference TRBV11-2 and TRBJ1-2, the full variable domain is EAGVAQSPRYKIIEKRQSVAFWCNPISGHATLYWYQQILGQGPKLLIQFQNNGVVDDSQLPKDRFSAERLKGVDSTLKIQPAKLEDSAVYLCASSLQGYGYTFGSGTRLTVV.

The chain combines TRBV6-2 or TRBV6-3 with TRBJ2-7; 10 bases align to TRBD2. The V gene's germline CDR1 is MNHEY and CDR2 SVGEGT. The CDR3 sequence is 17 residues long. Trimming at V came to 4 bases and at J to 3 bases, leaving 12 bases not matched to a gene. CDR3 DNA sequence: TGTGCCAGCAGTTTTACCCAGCGGGGGGGAAGAGTCTACGAGCAGTACTTC. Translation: CASSFTQRGGRVYEQYF.

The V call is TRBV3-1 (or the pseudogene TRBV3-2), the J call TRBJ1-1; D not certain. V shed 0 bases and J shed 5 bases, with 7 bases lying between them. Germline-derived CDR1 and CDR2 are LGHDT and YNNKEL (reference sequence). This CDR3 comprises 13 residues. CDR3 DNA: TGTGCCAGCAGCCAAGACAGAATAACTGAAGCTTTCTTT. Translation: CASSQDRITEAFF.

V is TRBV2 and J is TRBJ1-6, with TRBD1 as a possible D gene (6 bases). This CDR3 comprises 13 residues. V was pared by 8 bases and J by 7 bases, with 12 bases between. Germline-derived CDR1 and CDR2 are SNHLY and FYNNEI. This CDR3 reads CASGYRVNSPLHF. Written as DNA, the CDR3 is TGTGCCAGCGGTTACAGGGTAAATTCACCCCTCCACTTT.

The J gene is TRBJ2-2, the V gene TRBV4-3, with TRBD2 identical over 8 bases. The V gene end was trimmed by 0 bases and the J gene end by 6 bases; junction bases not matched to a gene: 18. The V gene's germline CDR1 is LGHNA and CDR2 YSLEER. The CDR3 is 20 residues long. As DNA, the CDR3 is TGCGCCAGCAGCCAAGATCCCACAGCGGGGGCGCACGGGAGGGCCGGGGAGCTGTTTTTT. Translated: CASSQDPTAGAHGRAGELFF.

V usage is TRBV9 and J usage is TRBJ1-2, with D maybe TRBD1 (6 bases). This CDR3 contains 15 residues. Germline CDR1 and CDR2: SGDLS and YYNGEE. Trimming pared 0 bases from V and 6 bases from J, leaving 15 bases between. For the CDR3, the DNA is TGTGCCAGCAGCGTAGCGGATGGACAGACCCATGGCTACACCTTC. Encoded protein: CASSVADGQTHGYTF.